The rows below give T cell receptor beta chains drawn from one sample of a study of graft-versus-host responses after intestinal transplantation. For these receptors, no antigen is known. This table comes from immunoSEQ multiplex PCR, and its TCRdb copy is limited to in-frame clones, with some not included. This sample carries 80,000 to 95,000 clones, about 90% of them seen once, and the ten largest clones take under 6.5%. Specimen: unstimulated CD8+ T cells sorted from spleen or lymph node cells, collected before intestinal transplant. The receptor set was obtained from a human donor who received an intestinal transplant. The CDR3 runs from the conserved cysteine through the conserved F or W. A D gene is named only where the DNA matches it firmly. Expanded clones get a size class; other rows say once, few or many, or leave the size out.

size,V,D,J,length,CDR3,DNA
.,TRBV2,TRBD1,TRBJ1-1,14,CASSEALDRPEAFF,TGTGCCAGCAGTGAAGCGCTGGACAGGCCTGAAGCTTTCTTT
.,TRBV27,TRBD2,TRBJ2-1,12,CASSFPGGEQFF,TGTGCCAGCAGTTTCCCGGGGGGTGAGCAGTTCTTC
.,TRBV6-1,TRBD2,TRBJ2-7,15,CASSWDSGSVNEQYF,TGTGCCAGCAGTTGGGATAGCGGGAGTGTCAACGAGCAGTACTTC
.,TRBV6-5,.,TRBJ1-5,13,CASSYYLGQPQHF,TGTGCCAGCAGTTACTATTTGGGTCAGCCCCAGCATTTT
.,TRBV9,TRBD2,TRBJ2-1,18,CASSVDDASGLVWNEQFF,TGTGCCAGCAGCGTAGATGACGCCTCGGGACTAGTCTGGAATGAGCAGTTCTTC
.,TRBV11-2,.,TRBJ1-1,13,CASSLEGGTEAFF,TGTGCCAGCAGCTTAGAAGGGGGAACTGAAGCTTTCTTT
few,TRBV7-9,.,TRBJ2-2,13,CASSLYRAGELFF,TGTGCCAGCAGCCTCTACAGAGCCGGGGAGCTGTTTTTT
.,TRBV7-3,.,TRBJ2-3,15,CASAAGTVSTDTQYF,TGTGCCAGCGCCGCAGGGACCGTTAGCACAGATACGCAGTATTTT
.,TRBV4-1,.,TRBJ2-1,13,CASSQGLSYLEFF,TGCGCCAGCAGCCAGGGGTTATCTTATCTTGAGTTCTTC
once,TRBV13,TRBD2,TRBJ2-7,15,CASSHPSGGVYEQYF,TGTGCCAGCAGCCATCCTAGCGGAGGGGTTTACGAGCAGTACTTC
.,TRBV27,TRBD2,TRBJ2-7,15,CASRLLAGSVYEQYF,TGTGCCAGCAGGTTACTAGCGGGTTCTGTCTACGAGCAGTACTTC
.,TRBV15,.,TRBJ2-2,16,CATSRPIDSFTGELFF,TGTGCCACCAGCAGACCCATAGACAGCTTCACCGGGGAGCTGTTTTTT
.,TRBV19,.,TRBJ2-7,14,CASSINFGLYEQYF,TGTGCCAGTAGTATAAATTTTGGCCTCTACGAGCAGTACTTC
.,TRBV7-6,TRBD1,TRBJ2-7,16,CASSLEYIGQGYEQYF,TGTGCCAGCAGCTTAGAGTATATCGGACAGGGGTACGAGCAGTACTTC
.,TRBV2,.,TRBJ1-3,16,CASILGRQGSGNTIYF,TGTGCCAGCATCTTGGGGCGGCAGGGCTCTGGAAACACCATATATTTT
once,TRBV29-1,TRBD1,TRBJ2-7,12,CSARDSSYEQYF,TGCAGCGCCAGGGACAGCTCCTACGAGCAGTACTTC
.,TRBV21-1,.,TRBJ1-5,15,CASSKRFRENQPQHF,TGTGCCAGCAGCAAACGCTTTCGGGAAAATCAGCCCCAGCATTTT
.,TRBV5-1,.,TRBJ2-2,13,CASSYREPGELFF,TGCGCCAGCAGCTACCGGGAGCCCGGGGAGCTGTTTTTT
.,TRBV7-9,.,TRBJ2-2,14,CASSSSRGGGELFF,TGTGCCAGCAGCTCCTCCAGGGGCGGCGGGGAGCTGTTTTTT